The 7 T cell receptor beta chains presented below share a single source sample, sequenced in a study of CD8 T cells in ankylosing spondylitis. General study findings and limits: About 8 highly homologous variants made up a TCR beta motif, and this motif appeared characteristic of ankylosing spondylitis blood.

TCRdb reprocessed the 5' RACE reads with MiXCR, giving one entry per CDR3 protein. The sample has some 400,000 distinct CDR3 sequences, about a fifth seen once. These TCRs' antigens remain unknown. Material for sequencing was blood, either unsorted or a sorted T cell fraction (not recorded which). These receptor sequences come from a male donor with ankylosing spondylitis.

This clonotype appeared once. The chain combines TRBV3-1 with TRBJ1-3; D not certain. The CDR3 spans 16 residues. Germline V CDR1 and CDR2: LGHDT, YNNKEL (reference sequence). V lost 4 bases and J lost 0, with 13 bases in between. The CDR3 here is CASSPVRALSGNTIYF. CDR3 DNA sequence: TGTGCCAGCAGCCCAGTCCGGGCTCTCTCTGGAAACACCATATATTTT.

This clonotype was observed a handful of times. The V gene is TRBV5-1, the J gene TRBJ2-2; D is unclear. The CDR3 totals 14 residues. Trimming shortened V by 5 bases and J by 0 bases, and 8 bases separated the two germline ends. The germline V gene encodes CDR1 SGHRS and CDR2 YFSETQ. DNA of the CDR3: TGCGCCAGCAGGAGCCAATCGAACACCGGGGAGCTGTTTTTT. It encodes CASRSQSNTGELFF.

J is TRBJ2-3 and V is TRBV11-2, with TRBD1 identical over 7 bases. Trimming at V came to 5 bases and at J to 0 bases, leaving 8 bases not matched to a gene. The CDR3 runs to 16 residues. CDR1 is SGHAT and CDR2 is FQNNGV in the germline V gene. CDR3 coding DNA: TGTGCCAGCAGCATTCGGACAGGCCTAAGCACAGATACGCAGTATTTT. Its translation: CASSIRTGLSTDTQYF.

J is TRBJ2-1 and V is TRBV7-3, with 7 bases lining up with TRBD2. CDR3 length: 15 residues. Trimming took 8 bases from V and 1 from J; bases not matched to a gene: 8. Germline V CDR1 and CDR2: SGHTA, FQGTGA. CDR3 bases: TGTGCCAGCGCGCCCCGGGGAGGGTCCTACAATGAGCAGTTCTTC. Its translation: CASAPRGGSYNEQFF.

The rearrangement joins TRBV24-1 to TRBJ2-7; TRBD1 might be the D (6 bases). The V end lost 4 bases, the J end lost 3 bases, and 24 bases lay between the germline ends. The CDR3 contains 18 residues. CDR1 KGHDR and CDR2 SFDVKD come from the germline V gene. CDR3 region: CATSDRDNDVRPHYEQYF. The CDR3 coding sequence is TGTGCCACCAGTGACCGGGACAACGACGTTCGACCTCACTACGAGCAGTACTTC.

This clonotype appeared a few times. This chain uses TRBV27 with TRBJ1-6, with unresolved D. V dropped 6 bases and J dropped 8 bases, with 8 bases sitting between them. Per the germline V gene, CDR1 is MNHEY and CDR2 is SMNVEV (reference sequence). There are 12 residues in the CDR3. The CDR3, as DNA: TGTGCCAGCAGCCAATCCGATTCACCCCTCCACTTT. Protein: CASSQSDSPLHF.

J is TRBJ2-5 and V is TRBV19, with D tentatively TRBD2 (5 bases). Per the germline V gene, CDR1 is LNHDA and CDR2 is SQIVND (reference sequence). The CDR3 covers 14 residues. Trimming cost V 5 bases and J 1 base, with 11 bases left between them. The CDR3 is CASSLGLSQETQYF. DNA of the CDR3: TGTGCCAGTAGTTTAGGACTTTCCCAAGAGACCCAGTACTTC.